The 9 T cell receptor beta chains in this list originate from one sample, sequenced in a study of T cells in Graves' hyperthyroidism and ophthalmopathy. Authors of the study amplified TCR beta CDR3 regions from RNA transcripts. The HTBI primer set served for first-round RT-PCR of the TCR CDR3. One entry per CDR3 protein results from TCRdb running MiXCR on the multiplex PCR reads. Here the sample spans around 450,000 distinct CDR3 sequences, less than 20% being singletons. Sequencing was carried out using blood. Source of these receptors: a woman aged 18-35 years with Graves' hyperthyroidism.

This clonotype showed up many times. The genes are TRBV9 and TRBJ2-1; tentatively, D is TRBD2 (6 bases). Trimming shortened V by 4 bases and J by 1 base, and 27 bases separated the two germline ends. Germline CDR1 reads SGDLS; CDR2 reads YYNGEE. The CDR3 runs 20 residues. CDR3 sequence: CASSPYGQRVGRGSYNEQFF. DNA for the CDR3: TGTGCCAGCAGCCCCTATGGGCAGCGGGTGGGGAGAGGGTCCTACAATGAGCAGTTCTTC.

The count of this clonotype is one. The chain uses TRBV6-1 and TRBJ2-2; 10 bases are shared with TRBD2. J lost 0 bases, V lost 5 bases, and 15 bases had no gene match. CDR1 is MNHNS, CDR2 SASEGT, per germline. This CDR3 spans 20 amino acids. The CDR3 region has the DNA TGTGCCAGCAGTCCACGGGGGAGGAGGACTAGCGGTTCGAACACCGGGGAGCTGTTTTTT. Translated: CASSPRGRRTSGSNTGELFF.

This clonotype was observed at least ten times. The rearrangement joins TRBV12-3 or TRBV12-4 to TRBJ1-3; 7 bases are shared with TRBD1. The CDR3 is 14 residues long. After removal of 6 bases from V and 2 bases from J, the junction contained 4 bases not matched to a gene. CDR3 coding DNA: TGTGCCAGCAGCCGCGACAGGGCTGGAAACACCATATATTTT. It codes for CASSRDRAGNTIYF.

This clonotype was recorded many times. This sequence joins TRBV3-1 and TRBJ1-6; 9 nucleotides agree with TRBD1. The length of the CDR3 is 14 residues. Germline trimming cut 3 bases from V and 9 bases from J; bases unmatched to any gene: 3. CDR1 is LGHDT and CDR2 is YNNKEL in the germline V gene (reference sequence). The CDR3 DNA reads TGTGCCAGCAGCCACGGACAGGGGAGTTCACCCCTCCACTTT. As protein: CASSHGQGSSPLHF.

This clonotype was seen repeatedly, ten times or more. The chain joins TRBV7-9 to TRBJ1-6; D is uncertain. Trimming removed 1 base from V and 0 bases from J, with 4 bases in between. CDR3 length equals 15 residues. Germline loops: CDR1 SEHNR, CDR2 FQNEAQ (reference sequence). CDR3 sequence: CASSLVSSYNSPLHF. The CDR3 nucleotides read TGTGCCAGCAGCTTAGTGAGCTCCTATAATTCACCCCTCCACTTT. The entire variable domain, with the rest obtained from reference TRBV7-9 and TRBJ1-6, is as follows: DTGVSQNPRHKITKRGQNVTFRCDPISEHNRLYWYRQTLGQGPEFLTYFQNEAQLEKSRLLSDRFSAERPKGSFSTLEIQRTEQGDSAMYLCASSLVSSYNSPLHFGNGTRLTVT.

At least ten counts were recorded for this clonotype. This chain connects TRBV7-2 to TRBJ1-6; a possible D gene is TRBD1 (5 bases). The CDR3 extends over 14 amino acids. Germline CDR1 reads SGHTA; CDR2 reads FQGNSA. V dropped 3 bases and J dropped 6 bases, with 9 bases sitting between them. The CDR3 protein is CASSLRGLNSPLHF. The CDR3 DNA follows: TGTGCCAGCAGCTTGAGGGGCCTTAATTCACCCCTCCACTTT.

Ten or more counts support this clonotype. CDR3 bases: TGTGCCAGCAGTGTAGCGGGGGGCACAGATACGCAGTATTTT. Translating gives CASSVAGGTDTQYF. The chain has TRBV28 and TRBJ2-3; 9 nucleotides align to TRBD2. The CDR3 extends over 14 amino acids. J gave up 1 base and V 5 bases, and 1 base lay outside the gene matches. CDR1 MDHEN and CDR2 SYDVKM come from the germline V gene.

This clonotype has at least ten counts. The chain's CDR3 is CASSLSPTAYGYTF. For the CDR3, the DNA is TGTGCCAGCAGCCTATCACCCACGGCATATGGCTACACCTTC. The chain recombines TRBV7-2 with TRBJ1-2; D not certain. Trimming shortened V by 5 bases and J by 5 bases, and 15 bases separated the two germline ends. Germline lookup yields CDR1 SGHTA and CDR2 FQGNSA. The CDR3 loop spans 14 amino acids.

This clonotype was seen a few times. This sequence joins TRBV6-1 and TRBJ2-7; the D gene is possibly TRBD2 (5 bases). In germline, CDR1 is MNHNS, CDR2 SASEGT. Deletions cut 4 bases from V and 0 bases from J, with 13 bases between. The CDR3 loop spans 15 amino acids. CDR3 loop: CASSAFVGSSYEQYF. CDR3 in DNA: TGTGCCAGCAGTGCTTTCGTTGGGAGCTCCTACGAGCAGTACTTC.